This TCR beta chain was sequenced during a study of CD8 T cells in ankylosing spondylitis. Per the germline V gene, CDR1 is LGHNA and CDR2 is YNFKEQ. Trimming removed 1 base at V and 0 bases at J, with 12 bases between. CDR3 size: 17 residues. This clonotype was detected many times. In TCRdb, the 5' RACE reads were re-called with MiXCR into one record per CDR3 protein. The table shows approximately 200,000 distinct CDR3 sequences, with around 13% occurring only once. The TCR sequence derives from a female donor with ankylosing spondylitis or in good health (not recorded which). The rearrangement joins TRBV4-2 to TRBJ1-4; D is unclear. The specimen was blood, either unsorted or a sorted T cell fraction (not recorded which). CDR3 sequence reads: CASSQAGSAATNEKLFF. The CDR3 DNA is TGTGCCAGCAGCCAAGCGGGCTCAGCCGCAACTAATGAAAAACTGTTTTTT.